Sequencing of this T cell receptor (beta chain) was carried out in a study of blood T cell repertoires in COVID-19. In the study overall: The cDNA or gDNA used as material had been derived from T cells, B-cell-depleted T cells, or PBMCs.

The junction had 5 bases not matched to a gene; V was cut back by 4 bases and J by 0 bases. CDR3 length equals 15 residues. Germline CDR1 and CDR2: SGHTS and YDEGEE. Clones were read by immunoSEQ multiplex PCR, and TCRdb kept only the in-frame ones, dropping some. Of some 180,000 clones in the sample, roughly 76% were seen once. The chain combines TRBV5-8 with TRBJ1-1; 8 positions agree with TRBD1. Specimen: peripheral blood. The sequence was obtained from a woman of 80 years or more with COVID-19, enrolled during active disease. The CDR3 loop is CASSKGDRLNTEAFF. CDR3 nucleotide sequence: TGTGCCAGCAGCAAGGGGGACAGGCTGAACACTGAAGCTTTCTTT.